This TCR beta chain was sequenced for a study of blood T cells in healthy people across ages. Study-level results: Significant beta diversity loss was already apparent by age approximately 38, declining roughly linearly.

Primers used in a second PCR of roughly 7 to 11 cycles were a sample-barcoded 5' primer and a J-beta primer mix. TCRdb processed the 5' RACE reads anew with MiXCR; each CDR3 protein has one entry. This sample carries hundreds of thousands of distinct CDR3 sequences, 45% to 70% of them seen once, and the ten largest clones take around 25%. Note on this clonotype: Antigen unknown.

The study isolated at least 7 million PBMCs from each sample. This clonotype originated in a man aged 40-55 years in good health. Sequencing was carried out using blood.

The CDR3 spells CASSGTIGGTETQYF. In DNA form, the CDR3 reads TGTGCCAGCAGTGGGACAATAGGGGGCACAGAGACCCAGTACTTC. The chain is built from TRBV28 and TRBJ2-5, with 7 bases fitting TRBD1. The CDR3 totals 15 residues. The junction had 10 bases not matched to a gene; V was cut back by 5 bases and J by 4 bases. The V gene's germline CDR1 is MDHEN and CDR2 SYDVKM.